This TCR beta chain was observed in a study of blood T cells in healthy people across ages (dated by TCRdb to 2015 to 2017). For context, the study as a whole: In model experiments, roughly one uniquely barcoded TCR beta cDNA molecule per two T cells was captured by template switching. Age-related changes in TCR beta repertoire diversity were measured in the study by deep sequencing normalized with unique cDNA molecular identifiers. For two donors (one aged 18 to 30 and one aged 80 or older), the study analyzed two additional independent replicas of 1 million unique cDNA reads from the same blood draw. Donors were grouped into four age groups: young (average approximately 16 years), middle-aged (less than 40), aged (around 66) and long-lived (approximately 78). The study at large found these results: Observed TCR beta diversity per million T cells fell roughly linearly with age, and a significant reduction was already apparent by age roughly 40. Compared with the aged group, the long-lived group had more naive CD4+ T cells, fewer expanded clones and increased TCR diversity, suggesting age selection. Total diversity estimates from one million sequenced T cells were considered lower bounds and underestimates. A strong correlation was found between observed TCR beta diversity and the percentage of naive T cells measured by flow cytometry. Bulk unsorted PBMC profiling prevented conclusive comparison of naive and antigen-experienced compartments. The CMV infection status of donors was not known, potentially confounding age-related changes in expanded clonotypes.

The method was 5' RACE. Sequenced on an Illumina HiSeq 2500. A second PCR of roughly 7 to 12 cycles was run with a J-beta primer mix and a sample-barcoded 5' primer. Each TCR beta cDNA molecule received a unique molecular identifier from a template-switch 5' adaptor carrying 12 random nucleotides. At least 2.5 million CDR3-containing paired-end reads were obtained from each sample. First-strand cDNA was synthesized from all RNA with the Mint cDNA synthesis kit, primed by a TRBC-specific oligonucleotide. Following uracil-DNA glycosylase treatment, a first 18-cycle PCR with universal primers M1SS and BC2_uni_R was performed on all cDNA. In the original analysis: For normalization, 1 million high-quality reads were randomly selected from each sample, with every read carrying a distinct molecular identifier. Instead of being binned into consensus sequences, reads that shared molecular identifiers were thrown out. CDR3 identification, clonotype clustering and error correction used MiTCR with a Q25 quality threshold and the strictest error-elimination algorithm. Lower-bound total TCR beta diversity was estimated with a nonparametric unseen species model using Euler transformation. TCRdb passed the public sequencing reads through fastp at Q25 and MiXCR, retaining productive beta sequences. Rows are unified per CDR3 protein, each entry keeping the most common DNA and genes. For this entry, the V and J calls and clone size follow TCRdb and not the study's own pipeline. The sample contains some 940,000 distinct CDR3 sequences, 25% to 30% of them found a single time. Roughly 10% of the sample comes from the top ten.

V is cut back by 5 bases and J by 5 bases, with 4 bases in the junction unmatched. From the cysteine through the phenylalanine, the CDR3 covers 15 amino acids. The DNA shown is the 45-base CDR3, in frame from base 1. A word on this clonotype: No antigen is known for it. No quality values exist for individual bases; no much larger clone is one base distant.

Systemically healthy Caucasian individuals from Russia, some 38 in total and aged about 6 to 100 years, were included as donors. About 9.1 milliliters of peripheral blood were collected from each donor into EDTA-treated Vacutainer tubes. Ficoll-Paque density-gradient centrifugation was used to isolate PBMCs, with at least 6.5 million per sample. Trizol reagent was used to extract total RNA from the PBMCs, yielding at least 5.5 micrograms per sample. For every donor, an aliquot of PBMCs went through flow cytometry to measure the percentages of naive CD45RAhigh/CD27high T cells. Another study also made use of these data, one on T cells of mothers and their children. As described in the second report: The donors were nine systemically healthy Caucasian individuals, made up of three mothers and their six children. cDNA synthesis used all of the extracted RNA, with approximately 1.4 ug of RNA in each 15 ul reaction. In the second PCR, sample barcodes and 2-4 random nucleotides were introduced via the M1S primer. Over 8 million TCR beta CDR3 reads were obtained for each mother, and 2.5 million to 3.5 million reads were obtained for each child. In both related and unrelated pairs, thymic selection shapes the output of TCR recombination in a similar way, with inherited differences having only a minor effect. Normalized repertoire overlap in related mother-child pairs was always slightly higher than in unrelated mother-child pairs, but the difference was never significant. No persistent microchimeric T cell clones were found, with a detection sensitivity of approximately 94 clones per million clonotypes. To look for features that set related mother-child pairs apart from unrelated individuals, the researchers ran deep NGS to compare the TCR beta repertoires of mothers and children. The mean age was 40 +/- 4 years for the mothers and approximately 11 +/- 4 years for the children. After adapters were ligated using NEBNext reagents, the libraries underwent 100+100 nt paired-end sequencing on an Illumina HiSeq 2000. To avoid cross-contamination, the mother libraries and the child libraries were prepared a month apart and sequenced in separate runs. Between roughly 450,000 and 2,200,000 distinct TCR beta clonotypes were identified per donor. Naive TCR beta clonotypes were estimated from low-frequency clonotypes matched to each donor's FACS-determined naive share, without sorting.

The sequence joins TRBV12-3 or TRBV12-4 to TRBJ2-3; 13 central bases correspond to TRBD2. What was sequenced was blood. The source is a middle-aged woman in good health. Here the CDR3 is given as CASSRTSGGGDTQYF. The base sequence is TGTGCCAGCAGTCGGACTAGCGGGGGAGGAGATACGCAGTATTTT.